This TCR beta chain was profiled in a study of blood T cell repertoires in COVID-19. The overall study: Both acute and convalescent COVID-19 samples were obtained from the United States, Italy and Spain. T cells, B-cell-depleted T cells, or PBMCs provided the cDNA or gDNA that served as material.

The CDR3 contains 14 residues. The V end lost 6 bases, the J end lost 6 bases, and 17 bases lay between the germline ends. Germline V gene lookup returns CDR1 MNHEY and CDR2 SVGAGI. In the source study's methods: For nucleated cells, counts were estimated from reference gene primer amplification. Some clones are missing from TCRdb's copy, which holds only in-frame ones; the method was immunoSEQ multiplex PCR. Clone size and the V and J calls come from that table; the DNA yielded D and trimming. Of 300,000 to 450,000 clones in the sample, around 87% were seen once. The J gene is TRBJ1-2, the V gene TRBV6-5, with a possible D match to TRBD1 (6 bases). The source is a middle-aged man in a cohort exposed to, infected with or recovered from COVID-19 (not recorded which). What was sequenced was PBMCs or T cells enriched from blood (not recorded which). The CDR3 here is CASRALTGQHGYTF. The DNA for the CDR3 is TGTGCCAGCAGAGCCTTGACAGGACAACATGGCTACACCTTC.